This is a list of T cell receptor beta chains from one sample in a study of OX40 agonist ivuxolimab in advanced cancers. Libraries were prepared by immunoSEQ multiplex PCR; TCRdb keeps only in-frame clonotypes and omits some of them. The sample includes around 97,000 clones, 86% seen only once; the top ten take more than 5%. The starting material was CD4+ or CD8+ T cells sorted from blood, obtained in a trial of the OX40 agonist ivuxolimab. These receptor sequences come from an adult with an advanced solid tumor such as melanoma, head and neck, liver or kidney cancer. CDR3s include the opening cysteine and the closing phenylalanine or tryptophan. The D gene is left open where the match is weak. The size of a clone is reported for some rows only, either as once, few or many, or as a class for expanded clones.

d_gene: TRBD1
v_gene: TRBV6-6
abundance: NA
j_gene: TRBJ2-1
CDR3nt: TGTGCCAGCAGTTACTCGACAGGGTGGGGTGACAATGAGCAGTTCTTC
CDR3aa: CASSYSTGWGDNEQFF

d_gene: NA
v_gene: TRBV2
abundance: NA
j_gene: TRBJ1-6
CDR3nt: TGTGCCAGCAGTTACACGGATTCACCCCTCCACTTT
CDR3aa: CASSYTDSPLHF

d_gene: NA
v_gene: TRBV19
abundance: NA
j_gene: TRBJ1-4
CDR3nt: TGTGCCAGTAGTATGGTGGGGGAAAAACTGTTTTTT
CDR3aa: CASSMVGEKLFF

d_gene: NA
v_gene: TRBV6-6
abundance: NA
j_gene: TRBJ1-1
CDR3nt: TGTGCCAGCAGTTACTCGACCCGTTTTACTGAAGCTTTCTTT
CDR3aa: CASSYSTRFTEAFF

d_gene: NA
v_gene: TRBV5-4
abundance: NA
j_gene: TRBJ1-1
CDR3nt: TGTGCCAGCAGCTCCGACAGAGCCCAAAAGAACACTGAAGCTTTCTTT
CDR3aa: CASSSDRAQKNTEAFF

d_gene: NA
v_gene: TRBV11-2
abundance: NA
j_gene: TRBJ1-1
CDR3nt: TGTGCCAGCGGAAACAGCCCTATGAACACTGAAGCTTTCTTT
CDR3aa: CASGNSPMNTEAFF

d_gene: NA
v_gene: TRBV18
abundance: NA
j_gene: TRBJ1-5
CDR3nt: TGTGCCAGCTCACCCGGACAGTTTCAGCCCCAGCATTTT
CDR3aa: CASSPGQFQPQHF

d_gene: TRBD1
v_gene: TRBV11-2
abundance: NA
j_gene: TRBJ1-2
CDR3nt: TGTGCCAGCAGGAGGGACAGGTTAACCTTC
CDR3aa: CASRRDRLTF

d_gene: NA
v_gene: TRBV5-1
abundance: once
j_gene: TRBJ1-1
CDR3nt: TGCGCCAGCAGCTTGATCCCTGCATCCACTCTTGAAGCTTTCTTT
CDR3aa: CASSLIPASTLEAFF

d_gene: TRBD1
v_gene: TRBV5-1
abundance: NA
j_gene: TRBJ1-4
CDR3nt: TGCGCCAGCCAACTACGGGGACAGGCCGGCGAAAAACTGTTTTTT
CDR3aa: CASQLRGQAGEKLFF

d_gene: NA
v_gene: TRBV10-3
abundance: NA
j_gene: TRBJ2-2
CDR3nt: TGTGCCGTCAGACACACGAACACCGGGGAGCTGTTTTTT
CDR3aa: CAVRHTNTGELFF

d_gene: NA
v_gene: TRBV7-2
abundance: NA
j_gene: TRBJ2-1
CDR3nt: TGTGCCAGCAGCTTAGAAGGGACCCGCCCAGAGAATGAGCAGTTCTTC
CDR3aa: CASSLEGTRPENEQFF

d_gene: NA
v_gene: TRBV7-2
abundance: once
j_gene: TRBJ2-3
CDR3nt: TGTGCCAGCTCGGGAGCAGGAAATACGCAGTATTTT
CDR3aa: CASSGAGNTQYF

d_gene: NA
v_gene: TRBV5-6
abundance: NA
j_gene: TRBJ1-2
CDR3nt: TGTGCCAGCAGTACACAGGGTAATGGTGGCTACACCTTC
CDR3aa: CASSTQGNGGYTF

d_gene: TRBD1
v_gene: TRBV7-2
abundance: NA
j_gene: TRBJ1-3
CDR3nt: TGTGCCAGCAGCTTAGTTGGGACAGGGGGAAACACCATATATTTT
CDR3aa: CASSLVGTGGNTIYF

d_gene: NA
v_gene: TRBV18
abundance: NA
j_gene: TRBJ1-3
CDR3nt: TGTGCCAGCTCACCAGGCACCAACTCTGGAAACACCATATATTTT
CDR3aa: CASSPGTNSGNTIYF

d_gene: NA
v_gene: TRBV5-6
abundance: NA
j_gene: TRBJ2-1
CDR3nt: TGTGCCAGCAGCGTCTTGACCCCCGATGAGCAGTTCTTC
CDR3aa: CASSVLTPDEQFF

d_gene: NA
v_gene: TRBV10-3
abundance: NA
j_gene: TRBJ1-1
CDR3nt: TGTGCCATCAGTGATAGAGGGAAGACTGAAGCTTTCTTT
CDR3aa: CAISDRGKTEAFF

d_gene: NA
v_gene: TRBV10-2
abundance: NA
j_gene: TRBJ2-1
CDR3nt: TGCGCCAGCAGTGACAGGAGGATTTCCTACAATGAGCAGTTCTTC
CDR3aa: CASSDRRISYNEQFF

d_gene: NA
v_gene: TRBV6-5
abundance: NA
j_gene: TRBJ1-5
CDR3nt: TGTGCCAGCAGCCCTTATAGCAATCAGCCCCAGCATTTT
CDR3aa: CASSPYSNQPQHF

d_gene: NA
v_gene: TRBV30
abundance: few
j_gene: TRBJ1-1
CDR3nt: TGTGCCTGGCGGGGTTTCAAGAACACTGAAGCTTTCTTT
CDR3aa: CAWRGFKNTEAFF

d_gene: TRBD1
v_gene: TRBV4-3
abundance: NA
j_gene: TRBJ2-5
CDR3nt: TGCGCCAGCAGCCAAGGCAACAGGGGCGGGGAGACCCAGTACTTC
CDR3aa: CASSQGNRGGETQYF

d_gene: NA
v_gene: TRBV29-1
abundance: NA
j_gene: TRBJ2-3
CDR3nt: TGCAGCGTCGTCATCACAGGGGATACGCAGTATTTT
CDR3aa: CSVVITGDTQYF

d_gene: NA
v_gene: TRBV6-1
abundance: few
j_gene: TRBJ1-2
CDR3nt: TGTGCCATCCAATCCTCGGGTTCTAACTATGGCTACACCTTC
CDR3aa: CAIQSSGSNYGYTF

d_gene: NA
v_gene: TRBV27
abundance: NA
j_gene: TRBJ2-6
CDR3nt: TGTGCCAGCAGTTTCGCAGGGATCCCATCTGGGGCCAACGTCCTGACTTTC
CDR3aa: CASSFAGIPSGANVLTF

d_gene: NA
v_gene: TRBV19
abundance: NA
j_gene: TRBJ2-6
CDR3nt: TGTGCCAGTAGTACCCCGCGGATAGCCCGCTCTGGGGCCAACGTCCTGACTTTC
CDR3aa: CASSTPRIARSGANVLTF

d_gene: TRBD1
v_gene: TRBV7-9
abundance: few
j_gene: TRBJ2-5
CDR3nt: TGTGCCAGCAGCTTAGGGGACAGGGGGAAGAGGGAGACCCAGTACTTC
CDR3aa: CASSLGDRGKRETQYF

d_gene: TRBD1
v_gene: TRBV9
abundance: once
j_gene: TRBJ1-2
CDR3nt: TGTGCCAGCAGCTCCGCAACAGGGGGCGAACGCTATGGCTACACCTTC
CDR3aa: CASSSATGGERYGYTF

d_gene: TRBD1
v_gene: TRBV7-2
abundance: NA
j_gene: TRBJ1-3
CDR3nt: TGTGCCAGCAGCTTATTGGGCCCGGGACAGGGAAACGCCATATATTTT
CDR3aa: CASSLLGPGQGNAIYF

d_gene: TRBD1
v_gene: TRBV15
abundance: once
j_gene: TRBJ1-4
CDR3nt: TGTGCCACCAGCAGAGATCGGGCTACCCTGGCCGGGACAGGAAATGAAAAACTGTTTTTT
CDR3aa: CATSRDRATLAGTGNEKLFF

d_gene: TRBD1
v_gene: TRBV6-1
abundance: NA
j_gene: TRBJ1-3
CDR3nt: TGTGCCAGCAGATCGGACAGGTCGCCTGGAAACACCATATATTTT
CDR3aa: CASRSDRSPGNTIYF

d_gene: TRBD1
v_gene: TRBV5-1
abundance: NA
j_gene: TRBJ2-7
CDR3nt: TGCGCCAGCTATAGGGGACAGGGTAGCTCCTACGAGCAGTACTTC
CDR3aa: CASYRGQGSSYEQYF

d_gene: TRBD1
v_gene: TRBV9
abundance: NA
j_gene: TRBJ2-7
CDR3nt: TGTGCCAGCAGCGTAGTGGACAGGTCCTACGAGCAGTACTTC
CDR3aa: CASSVVDRSYEQYF

d_gene: TRBD1
v_gene: TRBV25-1
abundance: once
j_gene: TRBJ1-6
CDR3nt: TGTGCCAGCAGTGAATATGGACAGGGCCTACTCAATTCACCCCTCCACTTT
CDR3aa: CASSEYGQGLLNSPLHF

d_gene: TRBD1
v_gene: TRBV7-6
abundance: NA
j_gene: TRBJ2-2
CDR3nt: TGTGCCAGCAGTATAAACAGGGGCAGTTGGGAGCTGTTTTTT
CDR3aa: CASSINRGSWELFF

d_gene: TRBD2
v_gene: TRBV27
abundance: NA
j_gene: TRBJ2-1
CDR3nt: TGTGCCAGTTGGGGACTAGCCTATGAGCAGTTCTTC
CDR3aa: CASWGLAYEQFF

d_gene: NA
v_gene: TRBV2
abundance: NA
j_gene: TRBJ2-5
CDR3nt: TGTGCCAGCGATCTAAAGGAGACCCAGTACTTC
CDR3aa: CASDLKETQYF

d_gene: NA
v_gene: TRBV7-2
abundance: few
j_gene: TRBJ2-7
CDR3nt: TGTGCCAGCAGCTTAAAGTACGAGCAGTACTTC
CDR3aa: CASSLKYEQYF

d_gene: NA
v_gene: TRBV11-2
abundance: NA
j_gene: TRBJ2-4
CDR3nt: TGTGCCAGCAGCCGGGACGAGGGCATTCAGTACTTC
CDR3aa: CASSRDEGIQYF

d_gene: NA
v_gene: TRBV5-5
abundance: NA
j_gene: TRBJ2-7
CDR3nt: TGTGCCAGCAGCTTGTGGCGGGACCCCGACGAGCAGTACTTC
CDR3aa: CASSLWRDPDEQYF

d_gene: TRBD2
v_gene: TRBV9
abundance: NA
j_gene: TRBJ2-2
CDR3nt: TGTGCCAGCAGCTCCGTCGGCGGGAGGAACACCGGGGAGCTGTTTTTT
CDR3aa: CASSSVGGRNTGELFF

d_gene: NA
v_gene: TRBV9
abundance: NA
j_gene: TRBJ2-7
CDR3nt: TGTGCCAGCAGCGTAGATTGGGCCTCATACGAGCAGTACTTC
CDR3aa: CASSVDWASYEQYF

d_gene: NA
v_gene: TRBV7-3
abundance: NA
j_gene: TRBJ2-7
CDR3nt: TGTGCCAGCAGCTTACAAGCAGGTCCCTCCTACGAGCAGTACTTC
CDR3aa: CASSLQAGPSYEQYF